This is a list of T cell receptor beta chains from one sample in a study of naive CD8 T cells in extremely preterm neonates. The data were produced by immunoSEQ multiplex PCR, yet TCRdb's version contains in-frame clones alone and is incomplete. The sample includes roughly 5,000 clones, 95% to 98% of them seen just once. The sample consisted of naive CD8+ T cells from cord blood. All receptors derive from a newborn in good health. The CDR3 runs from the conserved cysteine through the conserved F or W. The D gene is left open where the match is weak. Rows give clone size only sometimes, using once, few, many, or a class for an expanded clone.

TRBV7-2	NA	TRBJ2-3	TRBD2	CASSSGTSGADTQYF	TGTGCCAGCAGCTCTGGGACTAGCGGGGCAGATACGCAGTATTTT
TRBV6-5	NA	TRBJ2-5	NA	CASSYAMDINRETQYF	TGTGCCAGCAGTTACGCCATGGACATAAACAGGGAGACCCAGTACTTC
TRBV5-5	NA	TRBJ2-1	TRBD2	CASSLGTSVNEQFF	TGTGCCAGCAGCTTGGGGACTAGCGTCAATGAGCAGTTCTTC
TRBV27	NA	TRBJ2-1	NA	CASSWGDRPYNEQFF	TGTGCCAGCAGTTGGGGGGACAGACCATACAATGAGCAGTTCTTC
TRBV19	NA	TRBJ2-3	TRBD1	CASSIDFRTGDTDTQYF	TGTGCCAGTAGTATAGATTTCCGGACAGGGGACACAGATACGCAGTATTTT
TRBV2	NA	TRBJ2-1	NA	CASGLPSYNEQFF	TGTGCCAGCGGACTGCCTTCCTACAATGAGCAGTTCTTC
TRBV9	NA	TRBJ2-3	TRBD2	CATNSGSAADTQYF	TGTGCCACCAATAGCGGGAGCGCAGCAGATACGCAGTATTTT
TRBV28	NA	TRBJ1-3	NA	CASSGLDSGNTIYF	TGTGCCAGCAGCGGACTAGACTCTGGAAACACCATATATTTT
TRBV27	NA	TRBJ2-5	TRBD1	CASSPTTGGKTQYF	TGTGCCAGCAGCCCTACGACAGGGGGGAAGACCCAGTACTTC
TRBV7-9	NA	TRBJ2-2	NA	CASSFPANTGELFF	TGTGCCAGCAGCTTCCCAGCGAACACCGGGGAGCTGTTTTTT
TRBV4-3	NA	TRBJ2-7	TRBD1	CASSSGTGLSSSYEQYF	TGCGCCAGCAGCTCCGGGACAGGCCTTTCGAGCTCCTACGAGCAGTACTTC
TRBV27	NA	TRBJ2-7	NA	CASSLLGGYEQYF	TGTGCCAGCAGTTTGCTAGGGGGCTACGAGCAGTACTTC
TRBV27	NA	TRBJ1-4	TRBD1	CASSSTGIDSTDEKLFF	TGTGCCAGCAGTTCGACAGGGATAGACAGCACAGATGAAAAACTGTTTTTT
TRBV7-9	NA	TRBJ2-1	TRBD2	CASSLTSGRAIGEQFF	TGTGCCAGCAGCTTAACTAGCGGGAGGGCCATCGGTGAGCAGTTCTTC
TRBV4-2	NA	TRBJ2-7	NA	CASSQVGGTPYEQYF	TGTGCCAGCAGCCAAGTGGGGGGGACACCCTACGAGCAGTACTTC
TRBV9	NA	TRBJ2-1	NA	CASSVVGGGLTNEQFF	TGTGCCAGCAGCGTAGTTGGGGGGGGCCTTACCAATGAGCAGTTCTTC
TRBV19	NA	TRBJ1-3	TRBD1	CASRGGQGPGNTIYF	TGTGCCAGTAGAGGGGGACAGGGACCTGGAAACACCATATATTTT
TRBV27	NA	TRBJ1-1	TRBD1	CASTPGQGAAEAFF	TGTGCCAGCACCCCGGGACAGGGGGCGGCTGAAGCTTTCTTT
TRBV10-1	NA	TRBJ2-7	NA	CASNRTVSYEQYF	TGCGCCAGCAACAGGACAGTCTCCTACGAGCAGTACTTC
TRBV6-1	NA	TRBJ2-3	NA	CASPSSGGSTDTQYF	TGTGCCAGTCCAAGTAGCGGCGGGAGCACAGATACGCAGTATTTT
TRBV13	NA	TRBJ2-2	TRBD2	CASSSGLAGGELFF	TGTGCCAGCAGCTCAGGACTAGCGGGGGGGGAGCTGTTTTTT
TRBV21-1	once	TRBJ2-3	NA	CASSNFSGSTDTQYF	TGTGCCAGCAGCAATTTTAGCGGGAGCACAGATACGCAGTATTTT
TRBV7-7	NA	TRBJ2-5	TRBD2	CASSPSEGGGETQYF	TGTGCCAGCAGCCCCTCGGAGGGCGGGGGAGAGACCCAGTACTTC
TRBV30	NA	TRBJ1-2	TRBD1	CAWDLGQVYGYTF	TGTGCCTGGGATCTCGGACAGGTTTATGGCTACACCTTC
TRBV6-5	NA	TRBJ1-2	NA	CASSYADRNYGYTF	TGTGCCAGCAGTTACGCCGACAGGAACTATGGCTACACCTTC
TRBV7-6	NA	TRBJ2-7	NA	CASSLPGFYEQYF	TGTGCCAGCAGCTTACCGGGATTCTACGAGCAGTACTTC
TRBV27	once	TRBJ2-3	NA	CASRLADTQYF	TGTGCCAGCAGACTAGCAGATACGCAGTATTTT
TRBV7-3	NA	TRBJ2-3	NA	CASSLTRMPDTQYF	TGTGCCAGCAGCTTAACGAGGATGCCAGATACGCAGTATTTT
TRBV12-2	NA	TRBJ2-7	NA	CASRSTGVSYEQYF	TGTGCAAGTCGCTCTACAGGGGTCTCCTACGAGCAGTACTTC
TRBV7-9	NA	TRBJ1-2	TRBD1	CASSPGDSYGYTF	TGTGCCAGCAGCCCCGGGGACAGCTATGGCTACACCTTC
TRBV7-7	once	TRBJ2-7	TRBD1	CASSSGTGGYEQYF	TGTGCTAGCAGCTCCGGGACAGGGGGCTACGAGCAGTACTTC
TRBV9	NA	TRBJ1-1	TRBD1	CASSVVPTGGSGTEAFF	TGTGCCAGCAGCGTAGTCCCGACAGGGGGCAGTGGCACTGAAGCTTTCTTT
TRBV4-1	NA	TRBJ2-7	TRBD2	CASSQVLLAGDSYEQYF	TGCGCCAGCAGCCAAGTACTTCTAGCGGGGGATTCCTACGAGCAGTACTTC
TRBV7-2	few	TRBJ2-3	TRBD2	CASSSLAGGTDTQYF	TGTGCCAGCAGCTCTTTAGCGGGAGGCACAGATACGCAGTATTTT
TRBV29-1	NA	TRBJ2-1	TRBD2	CSVEGGLAASPSSYNEQFF	TGCAGCGTTGAAGGGGGACTAGCGGCATCACCCAGCTCCTACAATGAGCAGTTCTTC
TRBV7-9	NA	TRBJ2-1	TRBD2	CASSLVRLAGVSSYNEQFF	TGTGCCAGCAGCTTAGTAAGACTAGCGGGAGTAAGCTCCTACAATGAGCAGTTCTTC
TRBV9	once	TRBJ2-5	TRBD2	CASSVDREGETQYF	TGTGCCAGCAGCGTAGATCGGGAGGGAGAGACCCAGTACTTC
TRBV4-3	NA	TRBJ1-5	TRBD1	CASSQDRDRGYNQPQHF	TGCGCCAGCAGCCAAGATCGGGACAGGGGGTACAATCAGCCCCAGCATTTT
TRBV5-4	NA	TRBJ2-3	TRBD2	CASSLEIGLAGERTDTQYF	TGTGCCAGCAGCTTGGAGATCGGACTAGCGGGAGAGCGAACAGATACGCAGTATTTT
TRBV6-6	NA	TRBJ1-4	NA	CASSWTVVNEKLFF	TGTGCCAGCAGCTGGACAGTTGTTAATGAAAAACTGTTTTTT
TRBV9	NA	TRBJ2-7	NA	CASSVGGPIYEQYF	TGTGCCAGCAGCGTAGGAGGCCCCATTTACGAGCAGTACTTC
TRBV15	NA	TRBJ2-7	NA	CATSRDDAGRISYEQYF	TGTGCCACCAGCAGAGATGATGCGGGGCGGATCTCCTACGAGCAGTACTTC
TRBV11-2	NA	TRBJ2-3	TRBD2	CASSLYRREAPDTQYF	TGTGCCAGCAGCTTATATCGGCGGGAGGCCCCAGATACGCAGTATTTT